Each of the 8 T cell receptor beta chains below was sequenced from the same sample in a study of blood T cell repertoires in COVID-19 (dated by TCRdb to 2019 to 2021). The library was prepared using the immunoSEQ multiplex PCR assay. The immuneACCESS repertoire file appears here via TCRdb, limited to in-frame rearrangements. These files lack a portion of the clones; in checked studies, under half of the deficit traces to unresolved V genes, and the cause of the others is not known. The sample table lists about half a million clones, approximately 85% of them with a count of one. About 3.2% of the sample is held by the ten biggest clonotypes. Sequencing input: peripheral blood. These receptors were taken from a human donor in a cohort sampled during active COVID-19.

CDR3 sequence (DNA): TGTGCCAGTAGTATAGAGCAGTCTGCGCAGTTCTTC. It specifies CASSIEQSAQFF. The chain recombines TRBV19 with TRBJ2-1; D call uncertain. Germline V gene sequence: CDR1 LNHDA, CDR2 SQIVND (reference sequence). V lost 0 bases and J lost 12, with 9 bases in between. The CDR3 length is 12 residues.

This chain joins TRBV28 and TRBJ2-7; 11 bases fit TRBD2. The length of the CDR3 is 16 residues. V was pared by 5 bases and J by 3 bases, with 9 bases of the junction left unmatched. Germline-derived CDR1 and CDR2 are MDHEN and SYDVKM. As DNA, the CDR3 is TGTGCCAGCAGTACTACTAGCGGGAGTATTAGCTACGAGCAGTACTTC. This codes for CASSTTSGSISYEQYF.

The rearrangement links TRBV7-8 to TRBJ2-7; D possibly corresponds to TRBD2 (5 bases). This CDR3 has 13 residues. Germline V lookup: CDR1 SGHVS, CDR2 FQNEAQ. Trimming stripped 1 base from V and 3 bases from J, with 7 bases between. The CDR3, as DNA: TGTGCCAGCAGCTTAGGGACTCGCTACGAGCAGTACTTC. It translates to CASSLGTRYEQYF.

The chain employs TRBV30 and TRBJ2-3; D might be TRBD2 (5 bases). V lost 0 bases to trimming and J lost 5 bases, with 12 bases between them. This CDR3 comprises 14 residues. Germline V lookup: CDR1 GTSNPN, CDR2 SVGIG (reference sequence). In nucleotides, the CDR3 is TGTGCCTGGAGTGTAGCAGCGGAGCTAGATACGCAGTATTTT. It yields the protein CAWSVAAELDTQYF.

V is TRBV3-1 (or the pseudogene TRBV3-2) and J is TRBJ2-3, with D perhaps TRBD2 (6 bases). CDR1 and CDR2 (germline): LGHDT, YNNKEL (reference sequence). This CDR3 contains 15 residues. V was pared by 4 bases and J by 0 bases, with 11 bases between. The CDR3 sequence: CASSRRRGSTDTQYF. In DNA form, the CDR3 reads TGTGCCAGCAGCCGCCGGAGGGGAAGCACAGATACGCAGTATTTT.

The chain couples TRBV27 to TRBJ2-1, with 9 bases that match TRBD2. V trimming: 7 bases; J trimming: 3 bases; junction bases outside the gene matches: 1. CDR3 length: 13 residues. From germline, CDR1 is MNHEY and CDR2 SMNVEV (reference sequence). The CDR3 sequence is CASTTSGYNEQFF. As DNA, the CDR3 is TGTGCCAGCACGACTAGCGGCTACAATGAGCAGTTCTTC.

The J gene is TRBJ1-5, the V gene TRBV5-1; D is perhaps TRBD1 (5 bases). Trimming removed 2 bases from V and 4 bases from J, with 7 bases in between. This CDR3 spans 13 amino acids. Germline V gene lookup returns CDR1 SGHRS and CDR2 YFSETQ. CDR3 protein: CASSFDSNQPQHF. The CDR3 DNA is TGCGCCAGCAGCTTTGACAGTAATCAGCCCCAGCATTTT.

The V gene is TRBV30, the J gene TRBJ2-5; weak D call: TRBD2 (5 bases). V lost 4 bases, J lost 1 base, and 28 bases lay in between. Germline V gene sequence: CDR1 GTSNPN, CDR2 SVGIG (reference sequence). The CDR3 spans 19 residues. Here the CDR3 DNA reads TGTGCCTGGACTCCTGCCGAGGGAGACCCCTGGGATTTCCAAGAGACCCAGTACTTC. It yields the protein CAWTPAEGDPWDFQETQYF.